The clone carrying this T cell receptor beta chain was detected only a few times. What it binds is unknown. The entry originates in a study of T cell repertoires in cytomegalovirus infection. Study in general: CMV epitopes, recently identified HLA-C-restricted and well-studied HLA-B-restricted, were used.

This CDR3 comprises 17 residues. Germline lookup yields CDR1 MGHRA and CDR2 YSYEKL. The trim removed 1 base at V and 4 bases at J, leaving 8 bases unmatched. Each CDR3 protein is one row after TCRdb ran MiXCR on the reads. The sample shows approximately 910,000 distinct CDR3 sequences, about 33% of them seen only once. Notes on the study in general: CMV-specific HLA-C-restricted TCR beta clonotypes dominated the ex vivo response. Cumulated frequencies of public TCR beta families served to identify carriers of CMV plus the relevant HLA.

This receptor was taken from a human donor in good health (CMV status not recorded). Some clones in this sample may be carry-over from other donors' samples. The source material was cultured CD8+ T cells from PBMCs, sampled from culture after CMV antigen stimulation. V usage is TRBV4-1 and J usage is TRBJ2-5; 11 bases fit TRBD2. The CDR3 region is CASSQASGGNLLETQYF. CDR3 nucleotides: TGCGCCAGCAGCCAAGCTAGCGGGGGGAACCTACTAGAGACCCAGTACTTC.